This TCR beta chain was found in a study of T cells in Graves' hyperthyroidism and ophthalmopathy. Study-level background: Blood was drawn when the patient was first diagnosed and still untreated.

RNA transcripts were the template for amplifying TCR beta CDR3 regions. In the first-round RT-PCR of the TCR CDR3, the HTBI primer set was used. One entry per CDR3 protein results from TCRdb running MiXCR on the multiplex PCR reads. The table includes around 520,000 distinct CDR3 sequences, about an eighth detected once. Graves' hyperthyroidism was deemed stable given no ophthalmopathy progression within 18 months. This clonotype has only a few counts. Its antigen is as yet unknown. Whole-study findings and limits: Blood also contained most expanded thyroid clonotypes above 0.001. A model of 13 V-J features distinguished ophthalmopathy from stable hyperthyroidism.

The CDR3 consists of 14 residues. Losses at the gene ends were 3 bases for V and 14 bases for J; bases not matched to a gene: 13. CDR1 and CDR2 from the germline V gene are SQVTM and ANQGSEA. This chain links TRBV29-1 with TRBJ2-2, with 9 bases fitting TRBD1. The material sequenced was blood. This sequence originates from a woman younger than 35 with Graves' hyperthyroidism. CDR3 DNA: TGCAGCGTTGATGGGACAGAAACGGACAGGGGACTGTTTTTT. Translated: CSVDGTETDRGLFF.